This T cell receptor (beta chain) was retrieved from a study of cytomegalovirus exposure and HLA in healthy donors. The PCR employed 60 Vbeta primers together with 13 Jbeta primers. The assay was immunoSEQ multiplex PCR, and TCRdb's table has in-frame clones only and misses some. The sample has 100,000 to 150,000 clones, 77% seen once. Study results and caveats: At a 0.05 false discovery rate, a later analysis found some 17,000 TCR beta sequences to be associated with HLA alleles. According to the study, roughly 160 TCR beta chains were cytomegalovirus-associated.

This CDR3 region has 14 residues. Trimming took off 4 bases at V and 0 bases at J, with 11 bases between the two ends. Germline CDR1 and CDR2: SGHKS and YYEKEE (reference sequence). This clone has only a few counts. What it binds is not known. The sequence came from a male donor in good health and CMV-seropositive. J is TRBJ2-7 and V is TRBV5-5; D may be TRBD2 (5 bases). The sample taken for sequencing was PBMCs. CDR3 DNA sequence: TGTGCCAGCAGCGGGGATGGGAGCTCCTACGAGCAGTACTTC. The encoded protein is CASSGDGSSYEQYF.